This T cell receptor beta chain comes out of a study of control samples from healthy donors and cancer patients. TCRdb keeps only in-frame clones here, not all; method: immunoSEQ multiplex PCR. The data contain roughly 120,000 clones, roughly 91% of them seen just once; the ten biggest clones take up about 1.5%. Germline-derived CDR1 and CDR2 are KGHSH and LQKENI. CDR3 length: 14 residues. V lost 2 bases, J lost 6 bases, and 14 bases lay in between. Sequencing was carried out using PBMCs. The J gene is TRBJ2-7, the V gene TRBV18; perhaps TRBD2 as D (5 bases). The clonotype originates from a man aged 50-60 years with head and neck cancer. DNA of the CDR3: TGTGCCAGCTCACCAACCGGGAATGGGCTCGAGCAGTACTTC. Translation gives CASSPTGNGLEQYF. The whole variable domain, filled in from reference TRBV18 and TRBJ2-7, reads NAGVMQNPRHLVRRRGQEARLRCSPMKGHSHVYWYRQLPEEGLKFMVYLQKENIIDESGMPKERFSAEFPKEGPSILRIQQVVRGDSAAYFCASSPTGNGLEQYFGPGTRLTVT.